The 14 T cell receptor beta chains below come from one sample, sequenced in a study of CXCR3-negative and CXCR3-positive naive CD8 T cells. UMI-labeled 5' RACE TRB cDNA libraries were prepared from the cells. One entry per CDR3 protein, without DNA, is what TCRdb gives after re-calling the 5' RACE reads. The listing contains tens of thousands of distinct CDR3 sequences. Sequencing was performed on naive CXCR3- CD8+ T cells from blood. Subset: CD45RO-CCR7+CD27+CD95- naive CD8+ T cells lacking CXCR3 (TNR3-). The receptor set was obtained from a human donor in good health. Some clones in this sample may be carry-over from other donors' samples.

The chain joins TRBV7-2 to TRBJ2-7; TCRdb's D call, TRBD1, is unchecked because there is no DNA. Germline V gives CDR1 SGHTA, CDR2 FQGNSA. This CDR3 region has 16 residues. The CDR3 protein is CASSPEWGTGKYEQYF. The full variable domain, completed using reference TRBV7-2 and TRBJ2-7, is GAGVSQSPSNKVTEKGKDVELRCDPISGHTALYWYRQSLGQGLEFLIYFQGNSAPDKSGLPSDRFSAERTGGSVSTLTIQRTQQEDSAVYLCASSPEWGTGKYEQYFGPGTRLTVT.

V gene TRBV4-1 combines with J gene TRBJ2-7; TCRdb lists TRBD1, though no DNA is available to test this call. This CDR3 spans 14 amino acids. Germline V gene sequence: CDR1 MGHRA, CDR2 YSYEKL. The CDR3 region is CASSQGPTGYEQYF.

The CDR3 here is CSVEKGAKNEQFF. The chain joins TRBV29-1 to TRBJ2-1; TCRdb proposes TRBD1, but this gene call is untestable without DNA. Germline V gene sequence: CDR1 SQVTM, CDR2 ANQGSEA. The CDR3 totals 13 residues.

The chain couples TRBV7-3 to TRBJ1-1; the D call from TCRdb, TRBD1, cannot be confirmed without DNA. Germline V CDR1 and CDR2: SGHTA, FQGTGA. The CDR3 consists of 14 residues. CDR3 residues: CASSLLDRTTEAFF.

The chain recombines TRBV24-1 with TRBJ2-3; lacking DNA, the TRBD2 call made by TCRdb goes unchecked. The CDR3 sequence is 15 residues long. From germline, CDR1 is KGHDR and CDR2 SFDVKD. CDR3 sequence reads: CATSDSDDYPDTQYF.

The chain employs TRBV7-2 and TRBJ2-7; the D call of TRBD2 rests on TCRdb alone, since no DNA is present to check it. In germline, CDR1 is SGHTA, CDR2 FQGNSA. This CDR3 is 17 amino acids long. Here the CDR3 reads CASSLMVEEALTYEQYF. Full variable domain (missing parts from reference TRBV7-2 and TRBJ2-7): GAGVSQSPSNKVTEKGKDVELRCDPISGHTALYWYRQSLGQGLEFLIYFQGNSAPDKSGLPSDRFSAERTGGSVSTLTIQRTQQEDSAVYLCASSLMVEEALTYEQYFGPGTRLTVT.

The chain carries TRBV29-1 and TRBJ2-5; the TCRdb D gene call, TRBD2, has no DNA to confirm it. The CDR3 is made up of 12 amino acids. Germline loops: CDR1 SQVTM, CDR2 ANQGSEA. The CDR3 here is CSATAGEETQYF.

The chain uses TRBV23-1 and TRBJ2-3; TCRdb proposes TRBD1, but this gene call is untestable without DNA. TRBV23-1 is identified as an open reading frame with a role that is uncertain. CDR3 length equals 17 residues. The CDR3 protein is CASSQPMDRGRGDTQYF.

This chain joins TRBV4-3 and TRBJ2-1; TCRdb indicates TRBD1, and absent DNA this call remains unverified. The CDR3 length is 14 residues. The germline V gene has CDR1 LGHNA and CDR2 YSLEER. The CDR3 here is CASSQYEGANEQFF.

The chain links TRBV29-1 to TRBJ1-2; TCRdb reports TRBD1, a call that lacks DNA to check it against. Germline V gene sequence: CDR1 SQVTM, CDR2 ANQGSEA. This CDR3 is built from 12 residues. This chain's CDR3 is CSVRPRGYGYTF. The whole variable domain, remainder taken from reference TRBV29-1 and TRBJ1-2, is SAVISQKPSRDICQRGTSLTIQCQVDSQVTMMFWYRQQPGQSLTLIATANQGSEATYESGFVIDKFPISRPNLTFSTLTVSNMSPEDSSIYLCSVRPRGYGYTFGSGTRLTVV.

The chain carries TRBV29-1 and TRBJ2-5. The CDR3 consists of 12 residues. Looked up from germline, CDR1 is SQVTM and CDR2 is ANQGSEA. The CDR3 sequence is CSVGWEEETQYF.

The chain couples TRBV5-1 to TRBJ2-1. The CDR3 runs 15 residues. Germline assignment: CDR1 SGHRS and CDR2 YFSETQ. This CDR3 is CASSLYSGSYNEQFF.

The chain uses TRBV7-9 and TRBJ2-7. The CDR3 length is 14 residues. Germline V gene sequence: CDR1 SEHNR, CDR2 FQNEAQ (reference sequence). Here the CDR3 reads CASSIAGVRYEQYF.

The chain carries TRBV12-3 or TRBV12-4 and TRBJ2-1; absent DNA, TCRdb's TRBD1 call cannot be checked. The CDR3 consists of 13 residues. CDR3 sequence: CASSFPTDNEQFF.